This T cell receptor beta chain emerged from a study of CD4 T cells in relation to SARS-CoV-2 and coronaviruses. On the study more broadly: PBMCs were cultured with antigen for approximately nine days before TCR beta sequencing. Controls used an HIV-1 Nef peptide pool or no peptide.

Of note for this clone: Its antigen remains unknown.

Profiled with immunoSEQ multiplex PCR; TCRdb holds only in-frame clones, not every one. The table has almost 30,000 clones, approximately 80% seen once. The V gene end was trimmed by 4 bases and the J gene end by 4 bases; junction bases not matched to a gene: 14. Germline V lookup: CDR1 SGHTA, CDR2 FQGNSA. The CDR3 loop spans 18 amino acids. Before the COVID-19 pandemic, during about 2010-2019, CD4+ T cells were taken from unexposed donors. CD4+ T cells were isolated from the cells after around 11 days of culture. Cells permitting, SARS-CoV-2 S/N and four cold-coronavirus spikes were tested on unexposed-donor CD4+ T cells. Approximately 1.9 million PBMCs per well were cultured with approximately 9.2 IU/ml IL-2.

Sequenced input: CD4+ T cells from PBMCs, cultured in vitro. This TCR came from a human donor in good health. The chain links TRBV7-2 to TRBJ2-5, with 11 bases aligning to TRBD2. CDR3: CASSSQVTSGGVPETQYF. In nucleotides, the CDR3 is TGTGCCAGCAGCTCACAAGTTACTAGCGGGGGAGTTCCAGAGACCCAGTACTTC.